The 28 T cell receptor beta chains in this list originate from one sample, sequenced in a study of T cell responses to AZD1222 COVID-19 vaccine. Profiling relied on immunoSEQ multiplex PCR, and the TCRdb table lists in-frame clones only, not all of them. The table includes 150,000 to 200,000 clones, over 85% detected once. Sequenced material: peripheral blood, taken on day 0 of AZD1222 vaccination. The receptors originated from an adult in good health.

In its sample, this clone was seen once. The rearrangement links TRBV5-1 to TRBJ1-1; D unclear. This CDR3 contains 14 residues. The V end lost 4 bases, the J end lost 0 bases, and 10 bases lay between the germline ends. Germline values: CDR1 SGHRS, CDR2 YFSETQ. The CDR3 loop reads CASSGGRMNTEAFF. The CDR3 bases are TGCGCCAGCAGCGGAGGACGGATGAACACTGAAGCTTTCTTT.

The chain combines TRBV21-1 with TRBJ2-1; the tabulated D call, TRBD2, remains unverified against the DNA. TRBV21-1 is a known pseudogene. The CDR3 covers 18 residues. The CDR3 sequence: CASNRNRLAGGLYNEQFF. CDR3 nucleotide sequence: TGTGCCAGCAACAGGAATAGACTAGCGGGAGGGCTGTACAATGAGCAGTTCTTC.

The chain couples TRBV7-8 to TRBJ2-7, with 7 bases fitting TRBD2. Germline CDR1 reads SGHVS; CDR2 reads FQNEAQ. V lost 1 base, J lost 7 bases, and 7 bases stayed unmatched. The CDR3 spans 14 residues. Written as DNA, the CDR3 is TGTGCCAGCAGCTTAGGCGGGGAGGGGAGGGAGCAGTACTTC. It yields the protein CASSLGGEGREQYF.

V is TRBV5-5 and J is TRBJ2-5, with TRBD1 as a possible D gene (5 bases). Trimming removed 1 base from V and 3 bases from J, with 7 bases in between. The CDR3 has 13 amino acids. The V gene's germline CDR1 is SGHKS and CDR2 YYEKEE (reference sequence). In DNA form, the CDR3 reads TGTGCCAGCAGCTTGCAGGGAAAAGAGACCCAGTACTTC. Its protein is CASSLQGKETQYF.

This chain joins TRBV2 and TRBJ2-5; D might be TRBD2 (6 bases). V was cut by 6 bases and J by 12 bases, with 11 bases left in between. The CDR3 length is 10 residues. Germline V gene sequence: CDR1 SNHLY, CDR2 FYNNEI. The chain's CDR3 is CASRGLVEYF. The DNA for the CDR3 is TGTGCCAGCAGGGGACTGGTGGAGTACTTC.

The chain joins TRBV12-3 or TRBV12-4 to TRBJ1-1, with D possibly matching TRBD1 (6 bases). Trimming took off 6 bases at V and 8 bases at J, with 10 bases between the two ends. There are 11 residues in the CDR3. CDR3: CASRAGGEAFF. CDR3 in DNA: TGTGCCAGCAGGGCGGGGGGCGAAGCTTTCTTT.

The chain is built from TRBV3-1 (or the pseudogene TRBV3-2) and TRBJ1-1; D uncertain. CDR1 and CDR2 from the germline V gene are LGHDT and YNNKEL (reference sequence). The CDR3 runs 16 residues. With 1 base removed from V and 1 base from J, the gap between germline ends came to 13 bases. CDR3 region: CASSQGPGLQNTEAFF. The CDR3 nucleotides read TGTGCCAGCAGCCAAGGCCCCGGGCTGCAGAACACTGAAGCTTTCTTT.

This clone was observed once. The chain carries TRBV4-2 and TRBJ2-1, with TRBD2 matching over 15 bases. CDR1 and CDR2 from the germline V gene are LGHNA and YNFKEQ. CDR3 size: 17 residues. The V and J ends lost 6 bases and 6 bases, in that order; junction bases with no gene match: 9. CDR3 region: CASSRQPGLAGGNEQFF. The CDR3 DNA reads TGTGCCAGCAGTCGTCAGCCGGGACTAGCGGGAGGCAATGAGCAGTTCTTC.

The J gene is TRBJ1-1, the V gene TRBV29-1; D might be TRBD1 (5 bases). From germline, CDR1 is SQVTM and CDR2 ANQGSEA. This CDR3 region has 11 residues. The V end lost 4 bases, the J end lost 8 bases, and 11 bases lay between the germline ends. CDR3 in amino acids: CSVGDVGEAFF. DNA for the CDR3: TGCAGCGTTGGGGACGTTGGGGAAGCTTTCTTT. Using reference TRBV29-1 and TRBJ1-1 for the parts outside the CDR3, the full variable domain is SAVISQKPSRDICQRGTSLTIQCQVDSQVTMMFWYRQQPGQSLTLIATANQGSEATYESGFVIDKFPISRPNLTFSTLTVSNMSPEDSSIYLCSVGDVGEAFFGQGTRLTVV.

The chain is built from TRBV7-6 and TRBJ2-2, with TRBD2 identical over 12 bases. The germline V gene has CDR1 SGHVS and CDR2 FNYEAQ. CDR3 length: 17 residues. V shed 5 bases and J 0 bases; nucleotides not matched to a gene: 4. For the CDR3, the DNA is TGTGCCAGCAGCATCCGGACTAGCGGGGCGAACACCGGGGAGCTGTTTTTT. This encodes CASSIRTSGANTGELFF.

The chain is built from TRBV5-8 and TRBJ2-3; 11 bases map to TRBD2. The CDR3 covers 17 residues. Trimming cost V 0 bases and J 5 bases; bases outside gene matches: 8. Germline CDR1 and CDR2: SGHTS and YDEGEE. The CDR3 nucleotides are TGTGCCAGCAGCTTGGCCGTGGTACTAGCGGGAGAAGATACGCAGTATTTT. Protein product: CASSLAVVLAGEDTQYF.

The chain uses TRBV5-1 and TRBJ1-6; D is uncertain. V lost 3 bases and J lost 9, with 16 bases in between. Germline CDR1 SGHRS, CDR2 YFSETQ. The CDR3 loop spans 15 amino acids. This CDR3 reads CASSSRSGRGSPLHF. CDR3 DNA: TGCGCCAGCAGCTCACGGAGCGGCCGTGGTTCACCCCTCCACTTT.

The chain couples TRBV15 to TRBJ2-7; D ambiguous. The CDR3 runs 13 residues. The ends were cut back, 11 bases at V and 0 bases at J, with 14 bases in the middle. From germline, CDR1 is LNHNV and CDR2 YYDKDF (reference sequence). CDR3 in DNA: TGTGCCGCCCGGTCCAGTACCTCCTACGAGCAGTACTTC. Translating gives CAARSSTSYEQYF. Together with reference TRBV15 and TRBJ2-7, the CDR3 gives the full variable domain: DAMVIQNPRYQVTQFGKPVTLSCSQTLNHNVMYWYQQKSSQAPKLLFHYYDKDFNNEADTPDNFQSRRPNTSFCFLDIRSPGLGDTAMYLCAARSSTSYEQYFGPGTRLTVT.

This clone was recorded only once. The rearrangement joins TRBV7-7 to TRBJ2-5; 12 bases are a match to TRBD2. This CDR3 region has 17 residues. After removal of 3 bases from V and 4 bases from J, the junction contained 9 bases not matched to a gene. Germline lookup yields CDR1 SSHAT and CDR2 FNYEAQ (reference sequence). In DNA form, the CDR3 reads TGTGCCAGCAGCTTCGGGTCTAGCGGGAGGGGGGGAGAGACCCAGTACTTC. Residues: CASSFGSSGRGGETQYF.

The chain carries TRBV28 and TRBJ2-7; D not certain. Germline V lookup: CDR1 MDHEN, CDR2 SYDVKM. The CDR3 totals 13 residues. Trimming cost V 5 bases and J 0 bases, with 8 bases left between them. The CDR3 is CASSPGGSYEQYF. The CDR3 nucleotides read TGTGCCAGCAGTCCTGGTGGCTCCTACGAGCAGTACTTC.

CDR3 residues: CASSQGPRNTEAFF. As DNA, the CDR3 is TGTGCCAGCAGCCAAGGACCCAGGAACACTGAAGCTTTCTTT. The chain employs TRBV14 and TRBJ1-1, with D unresolved. V was cut by 1 base and J by 1 base, with 7 bases left in between. Germline-derived CDR1 and CDR2 are SGHDN and FVKESK. CDR3 size: 14 residues.

The rearrangement joins TRBV3-1 (or the pseudogene TRBV3-2) to TRBJ2-7; 7 bases map to TRBD2. Germline assignment: CDR1 LGHDT and CDR2 YNNKEL (reference sequence). The V gene end was trimmed by 5 bases and the J gene end by 4 bases; junction bases not matched to a gene: 11. The CDR3 sequence is 15 residues long. CDR3 region: CASSNNVGLSYEQYF. CDR3 in DNA: TGTGCCAGCAGCAACAACGTGGGACTAAGTTACGAGCAGTACTTC.

The chain carries TRBV27 and TRBJ1-6, with D possibly matching TRBD1 (6 bases). The CDR3 totals 16 residues. Germline CDR1 is MNHEY and CDR2 is SMNVEV (reference sequence). V was cut by 5 bases and J by 0 bases, with 11 bases left in between. CDR3 sequence reads: CASSERGSSYNSPLHF. For the CDR3, the DNA is TGTGCCAGCAGTGAGAGGGGGAGCTCCTATAATTCACCCCTCCACTTT.

V gene TRBV6-6 combines with J gene TRBJ2-7, with 9 bases that match TRBD1. Unmatched junction bases numbered 8, after V lost 6 bases and J lost 5 bases. The CDR3 covers 14 residues. In germline, CDR1 is MNHNY, CDR2 SVGAGI (reference sequence). The CDR3 loop is CASSYRGRLDEQYF. CDR3 bases: TGTGCCAGCAGCTACAGGGGGCGATTGGACGAGCAGTACTTC.

The V gene is TRBV5-6, the J gene TRBJ1-5; tentatively, D is TRBD1 (5 bases). CDR1 is SGHDT and CDR2 is YYEEEE in the germline V gene. The germline V and J ends were trimmed by 3 bases and 3 bases, with 7 bases remaining between them. CDR3 size: 13 residues. As DNA, the CDR3 is TGTGCCAGCAGCTGGGGGGTCAATCAGCCCCAGCATTTT. Residues: CASSWGVNQPQHF. The full variable domain, its missing parts supplied by reference TRBV5-6 and TRBJ1-5, is DAGVTQSPTHLIKTRGQQVTLRCSPKSGHDTVSWYQQALGQGPQFIFQYYEEEERQRGNFPDRFSGHQFPNYSSELNVNALLLGDSALYLCASSWGVNQPQHFGDGTRLSIL.

V gene TRBV11-3 combines with J gene TRBJ1-1; D remains unclear. Trimming cost V 0 bases and J 2 bases, with 7 bases left between them. This CDR3 comprises 14 residues. Germline V gene lookup returns CDR1 SGHNT and CDR2 YENEEA. The CDR3 sequence is CASSLDGENTEAFF. The CDR3, as DNA: TGTGCCAGCAGCTTAGATGGGGAAAACACTGAAGCTTTCTTT.

V gene TRBV4-2 combines with J gene TRBJ2-2; 8 nucleotides align to TRBD1. Germline loops: CDR1 LGHNA, CDR2 YNFKEQ. The CDR3 sequence is 14 residues long. The J segment lost 6 bases and the V segment lost 0 bases, leaving 0 bases of the junction unmatched. The CDR3, as DNA: TGTGCCAGCAGCCAAGACAGGGGGCCCGGGGAGCTGTTTTTT. Encoded protein: CASSQDRGPGELFF.

V and J are TRBV18 and TRBJ2-1; D remains ambiguous. The length of the CDR3 is 13 residues. Trimming stripped 1 base from V and 7 bases from J, with 8 bases between. Germline V gene data show CDR1 as KGHSH and CDR2 as LQKENI. The CDR3 loop is CASSPLLGNEQFF. The CDR3 DNA sequence: TGTGCCAGCTCACCACTGCTAGGGAATGAGCAGTTCTTC.

The chain couples TRBV10-3 to TRBJ1-3; tentatively, D is TRBD1 (5 bases). The germline CDR1 and CDR2 sequences are ENHRY and SYGVKD. CDR3 size: 13 residues. Trimming pared 8 bases from V and 3 bases from J, leaving 11 bases between. The CDR3 spells CAIGPGYGNTIYF. CDR3 DNA: TGTGCCATCGGGCCAGGGTATGGAAACACCATATATTTT.

This chain links TRBV19 with TRBJ2-4; D is undetermined. The length of the CDR3 is 16 residues. Trimming took 7 bases from V and 1 from J, leaving 17 bases between them. CDR1 and CDR2 (germline): LNHDA, SQIVND (reference sequence). This chain's CDR3 is CASIIKNDSAKNIQYF. As DNA, the CDR3 is TGTGCCAGTATAATAAAAAACGACTCGGCCAAAAACATTCAGTACTTC.

The CDR3 reads CASSRRSSSYEQYF. The CDR3 DNA follows: TGTGCCAGCAGTAGGAGGTCTTCTTCCTACGAGCAGTACTTC. The V call is TRBV5-6, the J call TRBJ2-7, with D perhaps TRBD2 (5 bases). This CDR3 has 14 residues. Trimming shortened V by 5 bases and J by 1 base, and 13 bases separated the two germline ends. Germline assignment: CDR1 SGHDT and CDR2 YYEEEE.

J is TRBJ1-1 and V is TRBV11-2; the D is unclear. Trimming pared 5 bases from V and 1 base from J, leaving 17 bases between. Germline CDR1 and CDR2: SGHAT and FQNNGV. The CDR3 is made up of 16 amino acids. The CDR3 protein is CASSPLGGLKNTEAFF. The CDR3 DNA is TGTGCCAGCAGCCCATTAGGTGGACTTAAGAACACTGAAGCTTTCTTT.

This rearrangement joins TRBV5-1 to TRBJ1-5; D unclear. Germline CDR1 is SGHRS and CDR2 is YFSETQ. The length of the CDR3 is 13 residues. Deletions cut 1 base from V and 5 bases from J, with 7 bases between. CDR3 in DNA: TGCGCCAGCAGCTTGAGGTTGGATCAGCCCCAGCATTTT. It encodes CASSLRLDQPQHF.